Below, 17 T cell receptor beta chains from the same sample are listed, as sequenced in a study of cytomegalovirus exposure and HLA in healthy donors (TCRdb year 2017). Library preparation was by the immunoSEQ multiplex PCR assay. The source is immuneACCESS, and TCRdb retained only in-frame sequences with V and J called. Part of the clones is not carried over; for the studies checked, unresolved V genes explain less than half of this, and the remainder is unexplained. The sample includes about 120,000 clones, with about 85% observed a single time. The ten largest clonotypes hold roughly 1.9% of the sample. Sequencing was carried out using PBMCs. The receptors were sampled from a woman aged 30 to 39 in good health and CMV-seronegative.

This chain connects TRBV27 to TRBJ2-2; possibly TRBD2 for D (6 bases). This CDR3 region has 17 residues. Trimming left V 4 bases short and J 4 bases short, with 19 bases between. Per germline, CDR1 MNHEY and CDR2 SMNVEV (reference sequence). The CDR3 DNA sequence: TGTGCCAGCAGTTCCGCTTCCGGGACTCATCCCACCGGGGAGCTGTTTTTT. Translated, it gives CASSSASGTHPTGELFF.

V usage is TRBV30 and J usage is TRBJ2-3; 9 bases line up with TRBD2. The CDR3 runs 11 residues. Per the germline V gene, CDR1 is GTSNPN and CDR2 is SVGIG (reference sequence). J lost 6 bases, V lost 5 bases, and 0 bases had no gene match. This chain's CDR3 is CAWLAGDTQYF. The CDR3, as DNA: TGTGCCTGGCTAGCGGGGGATACGCAGTATTTT.

The V call is TRBV5-1, the J call TRBJ1-2; perhaps TRBD1 as D (6 bases). CDR1 and CDR2 (germline): SGHRS, YFSETQ. Trimming stripped 4 bases from V and 4 bases from J, with 14 bases between. This CDR3 region has 14 residues. CDR3 DNA sequence: TGCGCCAGCAGCCGGGAGGGGGACTCCTATGGCTACACCTTC. Its translation: CASSREGDSYGYTF.

The chain couples TRBV29-1 to TRBJ1-2, with a tentative D call TRBD1 (6 bases). The ends were cut back, 8 bases at V and 6 bases at J, with 19 bases in the middle. The CDR3 is made up of 13 amino acids. Germline loops: CDR1 SQVTM, CDR2 ANQGSEA. The DNA for the CDR3 is TGCAGCACCTACTGGACAGTCGATAATGGCTACACCTTC. It translates to CSTYWTVDNGYTF.

The CDR3: CASSALAGEVNEQFF. The CDR3 DNA is TGTGCCAGTAGTGCACTAGCGGGGGAGGTGAATGAGCAGTTCTTC. The chain joins TRBV19 to TRBJ2-1; 11 bases map to TRBD2. The CDR3 contains 15 residues. The germline CDR1 and CDR2 sequences are LNHDA and SQIVND (reference sequence). J gave up 7 bases and V 5 bases, and 7 bases lay outside the gene matches.

V and J are TRBV6-5 and TRBJ2-7; no clear D. The CDR3 covers 13 residues. V was shortened by 2 bases and J by 6 bases, with 11 bases between the two germline ends. Germline CDR1 and CDR2: MNHEY and SVGAGI. In DNA, the CDR3 is TGTGCCAGCAGTTACGGTTTGGGCGTCGAGCAGTACTTC. Protein sequence: CASSYGLGVEQYF.

The chain uses TRBV7-9 and TRBJ1-3, with no clear D. The CDR3 consists of 16 residues. The germline V and J ends were trimmed by 1 base and 2 bases, with 12 bases remaining between them. Germline V gene sequence: CDR1 SEHNR, CDR2 FQNEAQ (reference sequence). CDR3: CASSLGRETTGNTIYF. DNA for the CDR3: TGTGCCAGCAGCTTAGGGAGGGAGACGACTGGAAACACCATATATTTT.

J is TRBJ2-3 and V is TRBV18; 10 bases are a match to TRBD1. With V trimmed by 6 bases and J by 1 base, 4 bases remained unmatched. The CDR3 is 15 residues long. Germline V gene sequence: CDR1 KGHSH, CDR2 LQKENI. CDR3 amino acids: CASSPGTGGTDTQYF. CDR3 coding DNA: TGTGCCAGCTCCCCCGGGACAGGGGGCACAGATACGCAGTATTTT.

In DNA, the CDR3 is TGTGCCAGCAGCATCTCGAACACTGAAGCTTTCTTT. Protein product: CASSISNTEAFF. This chain connects TRBV21-1 to TRBJ1-1. TRBV21-1 is tagged as a pseudogene. This CDR3 region has 12 residues.

This chain joins TRBV5-6 and TRBJ2-3; TRBD2 agrees at 9 bases. The CDR3 is 16 amino acids. CDR1 and CDR2 (germline): SGHDT, YYEEEE. V dropped 5 bases and J dropped 1; count of bases not matched to a gene: 8. The CDR3 here is CASSSPAGGGTDTQYF. CDR3 DNA sequence: TGTGCCAGCAGTTCCCCAGCGGGGGGTGGCACAGATACGCAGTATTTT.

This sequence joins TRBV29-1 and TRBJ1-1, with D maybe TRBD1 (5 bases). The CDR3 runs to 13 residues. The V and J ends lost 7 bases and 0 bases respectively, with 12 bases between them. Germline-derived CDR1 and CDR2 are SQVTM and ANQGSEA. CDR3 region: CSADKGMNTEAFF. CDR3 in DNA: TGCAGCGCGGACAAAGGAATGAACACTGAAGCTTTCTTT.

The rearrangement links TRBV9 to TRBJ2-7; 7 nucleotides align to TRBD1. Per the germline V gene, CDR1 is SGDLS and CDR2 is YYNGEE. The CDR3 consists of 12 residues. Unmatched junction bases numbered 4, after V lost 2 bases and J lost 8 bases. This CDR3 reads CASSVNRGQQYF. In DNA form, the CDR3 reads TGTGCCAGCAGCGTTAACAGGGGCCAGCAGTACTTC.

The chain employs TRBV10-1 and TRBJ2-4; D is perhaps TRBD1 (5 bases). Germline-derived CDR1 and CDR2 are WNHNN and SYGVQD (reference sequence). The CDR3 sequence is 18 residues long. The germline V and J ends were trimmed by 5 bases and 0 bases, with 20 bases remaining between them. Here the CDR3 reads CASSCREKSILAKNIQYF. DNA for the CDR3: TGCGCCAGCAGTTGCAGGGAAAAGAGCATCCTAGCCAAAAACATTCAGTACTTC.

The J gene is TRBJ2-7, the V gene TRBV18; TRBD2 might be the D (5 bases). Trimming stripped 2 bases from V and 1 base from J, with 15 bases between. Germline CDR1 is KGHSH and CDR2 is LQKENI. CDR3 length: 16 residues. This chain's CDR3 is CASSPEDSLGSYEQYF. The CDR3 DNA reads as TGTGCCAGCTCACCAGAGGACTCTTTGGGATCCTACGAGCAGTACTTC.

The rearrangement uses TRBV27 and TRBJ1-1, with a possible D match to TRBD1 (5 bases). Trimming took off 5 bases at V and 1 base at J, with 11 bases between the two ends. CDR3 size: 14 residues. Germline CDR1 reads MNHEY; CDR2 reads SMNVEV (reference sequence). CDR3: CASSTQGQNTEAFF. The DNA for the CDR3 is TGTGCCAGCAGTACGCAAGGACAGAACACTGAAGCTTTCTTT.

The rearrangement uses TRBV6-5 and TRBJ1-2; TRBD1 agrees at 9 bases. Germline V lookup: CDR1 MNHEY, CDR2 SVGAGI. The CDR3 totals 16 residues. The junction had 11 bases not matched to a gene; V was cut back by 2 bases and J by 7 bases. CDR3 amino acids: CASSYPNGQGLGGYTF. The CDR3 bases are TGTGCCAGCAGTTACCCTAACGGACAGGGGTTGGGTGGCTACACCTTC.

In this sample, this clone turned up a few times. This chain's CDR3 is CAWSVPGTGELFF. The CDR3 nucleotides read TGTGCCTGGAGTGTACCGGGCACCGGGGAGCTGTTTTTT. V gene TRBV30 combines with J gene TRBJ2-2; unclear D gene. Trimming took off 0 bases at V and 4 bases at J, with 6 bases between the two ends. The CDR3 loop spans 13 amino acids. CDR1 GTSNPN and CDR2 SVGIG come from the germline V gene (reference sequence).